This TCR beta chain was found in a study of blood T cell repertoires in COVID-19. Study-level information: The study drew acute and convalescent COVID-19 samples from the United States, Italy and Spain.

Original handling: Reference gene primer amplification yielded estimated nucleated cell counts. Sequencing was performed with immunoSEQ multiplex PCR; in TCRdb, only in-frame clones are kept and a portion is missing. D and trimming were read from the DNA, whereas the V and J calls and clone size are those reported in that table. The sample has tens of thousands of clones, 90% seen once; the top ten hold 5% to 5.5%. This CDR3 comprises 13 residues. The germline gives CDR1 SQVTM, CDR2 ANQGSEA. V shed 3 bases and J shed 5 bases, with 13 bases lying between them. This sequence was found in a man between 65 and 85 years old with acute or convalescent COVID-19. The sequencing sample was made of peripheral blood. The chain links TRBV29-1 to TRBJ1-1; maybe TRBD1 (5 bases). DNA for the CDR3: TGCAGCGTTGAGCGTCAGGGCAAGACTGAAGCTTTCTTT. It encodes CSVERQGKTEAFF.